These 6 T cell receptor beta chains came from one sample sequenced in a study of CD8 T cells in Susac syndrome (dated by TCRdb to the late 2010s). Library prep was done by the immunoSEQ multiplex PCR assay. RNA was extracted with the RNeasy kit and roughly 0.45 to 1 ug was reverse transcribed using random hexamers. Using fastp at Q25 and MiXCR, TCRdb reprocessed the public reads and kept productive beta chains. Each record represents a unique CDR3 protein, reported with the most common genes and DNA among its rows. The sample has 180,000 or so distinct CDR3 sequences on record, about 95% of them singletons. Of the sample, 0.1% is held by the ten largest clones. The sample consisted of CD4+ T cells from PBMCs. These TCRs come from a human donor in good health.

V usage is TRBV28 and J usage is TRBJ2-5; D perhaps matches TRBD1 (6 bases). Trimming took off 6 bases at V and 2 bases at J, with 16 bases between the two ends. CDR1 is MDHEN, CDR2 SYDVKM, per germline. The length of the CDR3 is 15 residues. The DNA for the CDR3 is TGTGCCAGCAGCCCACAGGGCAGGGGACAAGAGACCCAGTACTTC. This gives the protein CASSPQGRGQETQYF.

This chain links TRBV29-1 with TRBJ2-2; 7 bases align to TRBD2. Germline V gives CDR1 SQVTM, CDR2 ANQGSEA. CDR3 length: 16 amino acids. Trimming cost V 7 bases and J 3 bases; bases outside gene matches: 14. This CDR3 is CSGAGGAGVHTGELFF. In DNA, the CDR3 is TGCAGCGGCGCTGGTGGCGCGGGAGTTCACACCGGGGAGCTGTTTTTT.

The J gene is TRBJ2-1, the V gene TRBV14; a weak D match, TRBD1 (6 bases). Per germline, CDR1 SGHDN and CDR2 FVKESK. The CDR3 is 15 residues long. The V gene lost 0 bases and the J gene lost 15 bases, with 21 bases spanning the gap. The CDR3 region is CASSQDRQEGIIRFF. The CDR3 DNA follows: TGTGCCAGCAGCCAAGATAGACAGGAAGGCATAATCCGGTTCTTC.

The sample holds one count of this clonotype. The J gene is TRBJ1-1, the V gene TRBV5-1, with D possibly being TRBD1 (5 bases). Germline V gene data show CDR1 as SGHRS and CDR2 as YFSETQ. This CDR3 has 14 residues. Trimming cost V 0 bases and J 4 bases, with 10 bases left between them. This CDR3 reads CASSLGGGSTEAFF. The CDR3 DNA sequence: TGCGCCAGCAGCTTGGGCGGGGGTAGCACTGAAGCTTTCTTT.

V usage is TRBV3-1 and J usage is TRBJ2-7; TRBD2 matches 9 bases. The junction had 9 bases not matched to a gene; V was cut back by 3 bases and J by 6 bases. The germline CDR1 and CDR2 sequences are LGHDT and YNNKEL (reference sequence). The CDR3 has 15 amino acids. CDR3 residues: CASSQSASGKGEQYF. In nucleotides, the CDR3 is TGTGCCAGCAGCCAGTCGGCTAGCGGGAAAGGCGAGCAGTACTTC.

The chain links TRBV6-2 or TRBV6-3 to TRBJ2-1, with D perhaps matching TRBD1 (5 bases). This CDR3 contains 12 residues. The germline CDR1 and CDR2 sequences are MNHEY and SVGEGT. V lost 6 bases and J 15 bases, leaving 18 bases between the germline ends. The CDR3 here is CASSTPPGLGFF. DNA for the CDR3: TGTGCCAGCAGCACCCCTCCAGGGCTCGGGTTCTTC.